The 22 T cell receptor beta chains presented below share a single source sample, sequenced in a study of T cells after yellow fever vaccination. TCRdb processed the 5' RACE reads anew with MiXCR; each CDR3 protein has one entry. Of approximately 140,000 distinct CDR3 sequences listed, 7.7% are singletons. The source was CD4+ T cells sorted from PBMCs, collected 5 days after the yellow fever booster vaccination. The source of these receptors is a man aged 25 to 40 who received the YFV17D yellow fever vaccine.

In its sample, this clonotype was seen many times. The chain has TRBV28 and TRBJ1-2; unclear D gene. The ends were cut back, 6 bases at V and 7 bases at J, with 12 bases in the middle. CDR1 is MDHEN, CDR2 SYDVKM, per germline. The CDR3 runs 12 residues. CDR3 in amino acids: CASRLAGAGYTF. In DNA form, the CDR3 reads TGTGCCAGCAGGTTGGCGGGAGCTGGCTACACCTTC.

This clonotype was picked up many times. CDR3 protein: CASRPGHTPYEQYF. The CDR3 DNA is TGTGCCAGCAGGCCGGGACACACACCCTACGAGCAGTACTTC. The rearrangement uses TRBV21-1 and TRBJ2-7; whether TRBD1, the table's D call, matches the DNA was not checked. TRBV21-1 is noted as a pseudogene. The CDR3 contains 14 residues.

Ten or more counts support this clonotype. This chain uses TRBV5-1 with TRBJ2-5; D call uncertain. V was cut by 6 bases and J by 2 bases, with 5 bases left in between. The V gene's germline CDR1 is SGHRS and CDR2 YFSETQ. The CDR3 runs to 11 residues. The chain's CDR3 is CASKAQETQYF. The DNA of the CDR3 is TGCGCCAGCAAGGCGCAAGAGACCCAGTACTTC.

This clonotype occurred many times. J is TRBJ2-1 and V is TRBV12-3 or TRBV12-4; a weak D match, TRBD2 (6 bases). Trimming cost V 5 bases and J 6 bases, with 17 bases left between them. The CDR3 extends over 15 amino acids. CDR3 residues: CASSLGLQGGNEQFF. The DNA of the CDR3 is TGTGCCAGCAGTCTGGGACTGCAGGGTGGCAATGAGCAGTTCTTC.

This clonotype has at least ten counts. The chain couples TRBV18 to TRBJ2-7, with D perhaps given as TRBD1 or TRBD2 (6 bases each). CDR1 KGHSH and CDR2 LQKENI come from the germline V gene. V was pared by 6 bases and J by 9 bases, with 18 bases between. This CDR3 has 13 residues. The CDR3: CASSGGREGGQYF. The CDR3, as DNA: TGTGCCAGCTCCGGGGGCAGGGAAGGAGGGCAGTACTTC.

This clonotype has at least ten counts. The V call is TRBV5-1, the J call TRBJ2-2; TRBD1 matches at 10 bases. Germline V gives CDR1 SGHRS, CDR2 YFSETQ. The J segment lost 1 base and the V segment lost 7 bases, leaving 4 bases of the junction unmatched. This CDR3 has 15 amino acids. In DNA form, the CDR3 reads TGCGCCAGCGGGACAGGGGACTTGAACACCGGGGAGCTGTTTTTT. It yields the protein CASGTGDLNTGELFF.

This clonotype was counted at least ten times. The rearrangement links TRBV18 to TRBJ2-7; D possibly corresponds to TRBD2 (5 bases). There are 14 residues in the CDR3. The ends were cut back, 5 bases at V and 3 bases at J, with 14 bases in the middle. From germline, CDR1 is KGHSH and CDR2 LQKENI. The CDR3 nucleotides are TGTGCCAGCTCATCCCGGACTGCCAACTACGAGCAGTACTTC. Its translation is CASSSRTANYEQYF.

The genes are TRBV28 and TRBJ2-5; no clear D gene. The CDR3 sequence is 13 residues long. Germline lookup yields CDR1 MDHEN and CDR2 SYDVKM. Trimming shortened V by 5 bases and J by 7 bases, and 14 bases separated the two germline ends. The CDR3 protein is CASSNPAPPTQYF. Here the CDR3 DNA reads TGTGCCAGCAGTAACCCGGCCCCCCCGACCCAGTACTTC.

This clonotype was observed many times. The chain employs TRBV7-7 and TRBJ2-1; TRBD1 matches 7 bases. Per germline, CDR1 SSHAT and CDR2 FNYEAQ (reference sequence). The CDR3 sequence is 17 residues long. Germline trimming cut 5 bases from V and 0 bases from J; bases unmatched to any gene: 10. In nucleotides, the CDR3 is TGTGCCAGCAGCAAAGAAATGACAGGGTCCTCCTACAATGAGCAGTTCTTC. Residues: CASSKEMTGSSYNEQFF.

A remark on this clonotype: This may be a read error: a much more frequent sequence differs by one nucleotide. The chain carries TRBV14 and TRBJ1-5, with D perhaps matching TRBD1 (5 bases). This CDR3 is 13 amino acids long. Germline-derived CDR1 and CDR2 are SGHDN and FVKESK. The CDR3 nucleotides read TGTACCAGCAGCCGGGGGAGCAATCAGCCCCAGCATTTT. It specifies CTSSRGSNQPQHF.

This clonotype was observed at least ten times. DNA of the CDR3: TGTGCCAGCAGCCCGCAGGCCCAGCGGGAGTTAAACATTCAGTACTTC. As protein: CASSPQAQRELNIQYF. The rearrangement uses TRBV7-2 and TRBJ2-4; 8 bases are shared with TRBD2. CDR1 and CDR2 from the germline V gene are SGHTA and FQGNSA. The CDR3 loop spans 16 amino acids. The V gene end was trimmed by 5 bases and the J gene end by 6 bases; junction bases not matched to a gene: 12.

This clonotype was seen many times. The rearrangement links TRBV29-1 to TRBJ2-7; D call uncertain. In germline, CDR1 is SQVTM, CDR2 ANQGSEA. Trimming removed 4 bases at V and 6 bases at J, with 25 bases between. This CDR3 is built from 16 residues. The CDR3 sequence is CSVALLHRVSSGEQYF. The CDR3 coding sequence is TGCAGCGTTGCCCTACTGCACCGGGTTTCCTCAGGCGAGCAGTACTTC.

Details on this clonotype: This may come from a read error, since a much larger clone is one base off. V usage is TRBV20-1 and J usage is TRBJ1-3; D ambiguous. Germline V gives CDR1 DFQATT, CDR2 SNEGSKA (reference sequence). This CDR3 has 13 residues. The CDR3 is CSASYSPRNTINF. In nucleotides, the CDR3 is TGCAGTGCTAGCTACAGTCCCCGAAACACCATAAATTTT.

This clonotype was counted at least ten times. This chain joins TRBV20-1 and TRBJ2-5, with 9 bases matching TRBD2. CDR1 and CDR2 (germline): DFQATT, SNEGSKA (reference sequence). The V gene end was trimmed by 7 bases and the J gene end by 6 bases; junction bases not matched to a gene: 6. The CDR3 contains 12 residues. DNA of the CDR3: TGCAGTGGTACTAGCGGGCTGCAGACCCAGTACTTC. It yields the protein CSGTSGLQTQYF.

This clonotype was counted at least ten times. The V call is TRBV19, the J call TRBJ2-1; D ambiguous. Trimming shortened V by 3 bases and J by 7 bases, and 16 bases separated the two germline ends. Germline CDR1 is LNHDA and CDR2 is SQIVND (reference sequence). CDR3 length: 15 amino acids. The CDR3 loop is CASSIQARVRNEQFF. CDR3 DNA: TGTGCCAGTAGTATTCAGGCACGGGTACGGAATGAGCAGTTCTTC.

This clonotype was seen ten or more times. V and J are TRBV4-2 and TRBJ2-7; unclear D gene. The CDR3 is 13 amino acids. With 2 bases removed from V and 0 bases from J, the gap between germline ends came to 5 bases. Germline lookup yields CDR1 LGHNA and CDR2 YNFKEQ. The CDR3 nucleotides read TGTGCCAGCAGCCAAACTGGCTCCTACGAGCAGTACTTC. Translation: CASSQTGSYEQYF.

There are many counts of this clonotype. The chain combines TRBV18 with TRBJ2-5; 7 bases match TRBD1. The CDR3 contains 15 residues. Trimming removed 4 bases from V and 2 bases from J; junction bases left unmatched: 7. Germline CDR1 KGHSH, CDR2 LQKENI. The CDR3 DNA reads TGTGCCAGCTCACGAAAAGGGACAGTACAAGAGACCCAGTACTTC. This codes for CASSRKGTVQETQYF.

This clonotype was recorded at least ten times. The V and J genes are TRBV5-6 and TRBJ2-7, with 10 bases fitting TRBD2. Germline lookup yields CDR1 SGHDT and CDR2 YYEEEE. There are 14 residues in the CDR3. V lost 3 bases, J lost 7 bases, and 7 bases stayed unmatched. CDR3 bases: TGTGCCAGCAGCTCTTGGACTAGCGGCCGGGAGCAGTACTTC. This sequence encodes CASSSWTSGREQYF.

This clonotype was detected many times. This rearrangement joins TRBV18 to TRBJ1-5; no definite D call. V lost 0 bases and J lost 10, with 13 bases in between. From germline, CDR1 is KGHSH and CDR2 LQKENI. This CDR3 contains 14 residues. In DNA form, the CDR3 reads TGTGCCAGCTCACCACCACAGCCTGGTAGTCCCCAGCATTTT. It translates to CASSPPQPGSPQHF. Full variable domain (remainder filled in from reference TRBV18 and TRBJ1-5): NAGVMQNPRHLVRRRGQEARLRCSPMKGHSHVYWYRQLPEEGLKFMVYLQKENIIDESGMPKERFSAEFPKEGPSILRIQQVVRGDSAAYFCASSPPQPGSPQHFGDGTRLSIL.

This clonotype was recorded at least ten times. The chain joins TRBV6-2 or TRBV6-3 to TRBJ1-6, with D possibly TRBD1 on 6 matching bases. The V end was cut by 7 bases, the J end by 10 bases, with 14 bases between. There are 13 residues in the CDR3. Germline V gene data show CDR1 as MNHEY and CDR2 as SVGEGT. The CDR3 DNA follows: TGTGCCAGCACCCAAGGGGGGAAGTCACCCCTCCACTTT. Protein sequence: CASTQGGKSPLHF.

The chain uses TRBV5-3 and TRBJ2-1; D is possibly TRBD2 (6 bases). TRBV5-3 falls under the ORF class, with uncertain function. Trimming removed 9 bases at V and 5 bases at J, with 30 bases between. This CDR3 contains 18 residues. Here the CDR3 reads CAMGPGPFGEAGDNEQFF. In DNA, the CDR3 is TGTGCCATGGGCCCCGGCCCTTTTGGGGAAGCGGGCGACAATGAGCAGTTCTTC.

This sequence joins TRBV28 and TRBJ2-3; tentative D call: TRBD1 (5 bases). V was cut by 6 bases and J by 3 bases, with 16 bases left in between. The CDR3 is made up of 15 amino acids. Germline V gene data show CDR1 as MDHEN and CDR2 as SYDVKM. This CDR3 reads CASRNQGMGTDTQYF. CDR3 coding DNA: TGTGCCAGCAGAAACCAGGGTATGGGGACAGATACGCAGTATTTT.